This T cell receptor beta chain was identified in a study of blood T cells in healthy people across ages. Findings of the study overall: A roughly linear fall in TCR beta diversity per million T cells was seen with increasing age. The study could not conclusively compare naive and antigen-experienced cells, given its unsorted PBMCs.

Caucasian, healthy and from Russia, the donors were aged between roughly 6 and 95. Germline lookup yields CDR1 SEHNR and CDR2 FQNEAQ (reference sequence). CDR3 size: 15 residues. Together with a sample-barcoded 5' primer, a J-beta primer mix was included in a second PCR lasting about 6 to 11 cycles. Via MiXCR, TCRdb re-called the 5' RACE reads, giving one row per CDR3 protein. The sample has some 1.6 million distinct CDR3 sequences; 30% to 35% are singletons. Regarding this clonotype: Its specificity is unknown.

The receptor was derived from a woman in her 30s in good health. The chain carries TRBV7-9 and TRBJ2-1, with 9 bases lining up with TRBD2. The J call is in doubt because the DNA end fits TRBJ2-7 better. Sequencing was carried out using blood. CDR3 protein: CASSSRLAAYNEQYF. CDR3 DNA: TGTGCCAGCAGCTCTCGACTAGCGGCATACAATGAGCAGTACTTC.